The 3 T cell receptor beta chains below come from one sample, sequenced in a study of blood T cell repertoires in COVID-19. Libraries were prepared by immunoSEQ multiplex PCR; TCRdb keeps only in-frame clonotypes and omits some of them. Counted here are roughly 220,000 clones, about nine tenths occurring once; the ten biggest clones make up roughly 5.7%. Sequenced material: peripheral blood. The receptor set was obtained from a man older than 75 with acute or convalescent COVID-19.

The table lists this clone with a count of one. The V call is TRBV25-1, the J call TRBJ1-1; tentative D call: TRBD1 (5 bases). This CDR3 is built from 14 residues. Germline V gene lookup returns CDR1 MGHDK and CDR2 SYGVNS. Trimming took 4 bases from V and 1 from J, leaving 10 bases between them. CDR3 in amino acids: CASSARDRNTEAFF. The CDR3 DNA sequence: TGTGCCAGCAGTGCCCGAGACAGGAACACTGAAGCTTTCTTT.

The V gene is TRBV7-6, the J gene TRBJ2-1; D is possibly TRBD1 (7 bases). The germline gives CDR1 SGHVS, CDR2 FNYEAQ. V was pared by 4 bases and J by 6 bases, with 19 bases between. The CDR3 spans 16 residues. Here the CDR3 reads CASSSEGAGVLNEQFF. The CDR3 coding sequence is TGTGCCAGCAGCTCGGAGGGGGCGGGTGTCCTCAATGAGCAGTTCTTC.

This clone was counted only a few times. The chain links TRBV7-2 to TRBJ1-2; 8 bases map to TRBD1. Losses at the gene ends were 5 bases for V and 8 bases for J; bases not matched to a gene: 10. CDR3 length equals 14 residues. Germline V CDR1 and CDR2: SGHTA, FQGNSA. The CDR3 spells CASSGPGQVQGYTF. In DNA form, the CDR3 reads TGTGCCAGCAGCGGCCCGGGACAGGTTCAAGGCTACACCTTC.